This T cell receptor beta chain was recovered during a study of CD8 T cell repertoires and HIV-1 epitope variants. Study-wide background: Equal numbers of autologous T cell-negative cells presented antigen to enriched T cells.

Libraries were prepared by immunoSEQ multiplex PCR; TCRdb keeps only in-frame clonotypes and omits some of them. Of about 5,600 clones detected, 60% to 70% appear once; the ten largest clones hold about 41%. Findings and limits, study-wide: The TAALDMSHF plasma variant had no responses, unlike KF9 (roughly 5 clonotypes) and HW9 (one).

CDR1 SGHRS and CDR2 YFSETQ come from the germline V gene. This CDR3 is built from 15 residues. V was pared by 4 bases and J by 6 bases, with 14 bases between. About this clone: Its antigen is unidentified.

The V gene is TRBV5-1, the J gene TRBJ1-6; D unclear. This TCR came from a male donor with HIV. The source material was cultured CD8+ T cells derived from PBMCs. The CDR3 DNA follows: TGCGCCAGCAGCCCGCTGGAGGGAGGTAATTCACCCCTCCACTTT. This encodes CASSPLEGGNSPLHF.